A selection of T cell receptor beta chains follows, all from one sample in a study of T cells in Graves' hyperthyroidism and ophthalmopathy. TCRdb re-derived calls from the multiplex PCR reads in MiXCR, one entry per CDR3 protein. The sample has approximately 200,000 distinct CDR3 sequences, 15% to 20% seen once; the top ten hold roughly two fifths. The sample was blood. Source of these receptors: a middle-aged man with Graves' hyperthyroidism. The CDR3 runs from the conserved cysteine through the conserved F or W. The D gene is left open where the match is weak. Clone size is given for some rows only: seen once, a few or many times, or a class if the clone is expanded.

-,TRBV6-6,few,TRBJ1-1,CASSYSRRGTEAFF,TGTGCCAGCAGTTACTCTCGGCGTGGGACTGAAGCTTTCTTT
-,TRBV19,-,TRBJ1-6,CASSIGGPEASYNSPLHF,TGTGCCAGTAGTATAGGAGGTCCAGAAGCCTCCTATAATTCACCCCTCCACTTT
TRBD1,TRBV20-1,many,TRBJ2-5,CSASGQGGETQYF,TGCAGTGCTAGTGGACAGGGCGGGGAGACCCAGTACTTC
-,TRBV7-6,many,TRBJ2-3,CASSSPGAGSTDTQYF,TGTGCCAGCAGCTCACCCGGGGCAGGGAGCACAGATACGCAGTATTTT
-,TRBV30,many,TRBJ1-5,CAWSERVSNNQPQHF,TGTGCCTGGAGTGAAAGGGTATCCAACAATCAGCCCCAGCATTTT
-,TRBV7-9,many,TRBJ1-1,CASSLESYPTNTEAFF,TGTGCCAGCAGCTTAGAGTCCTATCCGACGAACACTGAAGCTTTCTTT
-,TRBV20-1,many,TRBJ2-7,CSATGRSSYEQYF,TGCAGTGCTACAGGGAGAAGCTCCTACGAGCAGTACTTC
-,TRBV28,many,TRBJ1-5,CASSSRTAQFSNQPQHF,TGTGCCAGCAGTTCCCGGACAGCGCAATTTAGCAATCAGCCCCAGCATTTT
TRBD1,TRBV7-8,-,TRBJ2-7,CAAAPGTGGYEQYF,TGTGCCGCCGCTCCCGGGACAGGGGGTTACGAGCAGTACTTC
-,TRBV4-3,-,TRBJ1-2,CASSQERSRMIGYTF,TGCGCCAGCAGCCAAGAAAGGTCCAGGATGATTGGCTACACCTTC
-,TRBV6-2/TRBV6-3,-,TRBJ1-2,CASSYRPGGGDGYTF,TGTGCCAGCAGTTATAGGCCGGGAGGGGGGGATGGCTACACCTTC
-,TRBV28,many,TRBJ2-5,CASRHDPSETQYF,TGTGCCAGCAGGCATGACCCATCAGAGACCCAGTACTTC
TRBD1,TRBV20-1,many,TRBJ1-5,CSALPDRVGNQPQHF,TGCAGTGCCCTCCCGGACAGGGTGGGCAATCAGCCCCAGCATTTT
TRBD1,TRBV9,-,TRBJ2-7,CASSPSLPALDRGKYEQYF,TGTGCCAGCAGCCCCTCCCTCCCGGCCCTGGACAGGGGGAAATACGAGCAGTACTTC
TRBD1,TRBV5-6,few,TRBJ2-1,CASSSLTGGPYNEQFF,TGTGCCAGCAGCTCCCTTACAGGGGGACCCTACAATGAGCAGTTCTTC
TRBD1,TRBV30,many,TRBJ1-2,CACVKAPGTGGNYGYTF,TGTGCCTGTGTCAAAGCTCCCGGGACAGGGGGCAACTATGGCTACACCTTC
-,TRBV6-5,-,TRBJ1-5,CASSYSSNQPQHF,TGTGCCAGCAGTTATAGTAGCAATCAGCCCCAGCATTTT
TRBD2,TRBV24-1,-,TRBJ2-5,CATSDSGLARETQYF,TGTGCCACCAGTGATAGTGGACTAGCGAGAGAGACCCAGTACTTC
-,TRBV7-2,many,TRBJ2-2,CASSFPSGTLNTGELFF,TGTGCCAGCAGCTTCCCTTCCGGGACGCTGAACACCGGGGAGCTGTTTTTT
-,TRBV9,-,TRBJ2-1,CASSAPGSPFYNEQFF,TGTGCCAGCAGCGCGCCCGGGAGCCCCTTCTACAATGAGCAGTTCTTC
-,TRBV24-1,many,TRBJ2-3,CATSASDTSTDTQYF,TGTGCCACCAGTGCCTCTGACACGAGCACAGATACGCAGTATTTT
-,TRBV12-3/TRBV12-4,many,TRBJ2-7,CASSADRNRFDEQYF,TGTGCCAGCAGTGCTGACAGGAACCGCTTCGACGAGCAGTACTTC
-,TRBV11-2,-,TRBJ2-5,CASSVQLSQETQYF,TGTGCCAGCAGCGTACAACTTTCCCAAGAGACCCAGTACTTC
-,TRBV7-3,many,TRBJ1-6,CASGTGSNSPLHF,TGTGCCAGCGGTACAGGGTCTAATTCACCCCTCCACTTT
TRBD1,TRBV27,many,TRBJ1-5,CASSTLGQVRGPQHF,TGTGCCAGCAGTACCTTAGGACAGGTCAGAGGGCCCCAGCATTTT
TRBD2,TRBV7-3,-,TRBJ2-1,CASNQAGGPGVGFF,TGTGCCAGCAACCAAGCGGGAGGGCCCGGTGTTGGGTTCTTC
-,TRBV20-1,-,TRBJ2-1,CSTRGDNNEQFF,TGCAGCACTCGAGGGGACAACAATGAGCAGTTCTTC
TRBD1,TRBV5-6,many,TRBJ2-1,CASSPGTGLVIYEQFF,TGTGCCAGCAGTCCCGGGACAGGGTTGGTAATCTATGAGCAGTTCTTC
TRBD2,TRBV7-2,-,TRBJ2-7,CASSPSGAYEQYF,TGTGCCAGCTCTCCTAGCGGAGCCTACGAGCAGTACTTC
TRBD1,TRBV2,many,TRBJ1-4,CASSEGTGSSEKLFF,TGTGCCAGCAGTGAAGGGACAGGGAGTAGTGAAAAACTGTTTTTT
-,TRBV4-2,-,TRBJ1-2,CASSQDWGGYGYTF,TGTGCCAGCAGCCAAGATTGGGGCGGCTATGGCTACACCTTC
TRBD2,TRBV11-2,many,TRBJ2-3,CASSLAGGPQDTQYF,TGTGCCAGCAGCTTAGCGGGGGGACCACAGGATACGCAGTATTTT
TRBD1,TRBV28,many,TRBJ2-7,CASLRTGAVYEQYF,TGTGCCAGCCTGCGGACAGGGGCCGTATACGAGCAGTACTTC
-,TRBV27,many,TRBJ1-5,CASSSTGQSNQPQHF,TGTGCCAGCAGTTCAACGGGGCAAAGCAATCAGCCCCAGCATTTT
-,TRBV7-8,many,TRBJ1-1,CASTHPNLQAFF,TGTGCCAGCACCCACCCCAATCTTCAAGCTTTCTTT
-,TRBV11-3,many,TRBJ2-2,CASSLRSGTGELFF,TGTGCCAGCAGCTTACGATCGGGCACCGGGGAGCTGTTTTTT
TRBD1,TRBV6-1,-,TRBJ1-1,CASNRGNTEAFF,TGTGCCAGCAACAGGGGTAACACTGAAGCTTTCTTT
-,TRBV6-5,many,TRBJ1-1,CASSYSILGEAFF,TGTGCCAGCAGTTACTCGATCTTGGGTGAAGCTTTCTTT
TRBD2,TRBV7-8,-,TRBJ2-5,CASTSFGGGGGGRKETQYF,TGTGCCAGCACCTCCTTCGGCGGGGGGGGAGGGGGCCGAAAAGAGACCCAGTACTTC
-,TRBV11-2,many,TRBJ1-4,CASSLDLWTSGDEKLFF,TGTGCCAGCAGCTTAGATCTCTGGACAAGTGGGGATGAAAAACTGTTTTTT
-,TRBV6-1,once,TRBJ2-1,CASRPQGGIYNEQFF,TGTGCCAGCAGGCCCCAGGGGGGAATATACAATGAGCAGTTCTTC
-,TRBV4-3,few,TRBJ2-7,CASSPAFLGSYEQYF,TGCGCCAGCAGCCCCGCGTTTTTGGGGTCCTACGAGCAGTACTTC
TRBD1,TRBV6-1,many,TRBJ1-2,CASSGPGQESTLGYGYTF,TGTGCCAGCAGTGGACCGGGACAGGAGAGTACGCTGGGCTATGGCTACACCTTC
TRBD1,TRBV7-9,many,TRBJ1-1,CASSSRQGALTEAFF,TGTGCCAGCAGCTCTAGACAGGGGGCTTTAACTGAAGCTTTCTTT
-,TRBV6-1,-,TRBJ1-5,CASSPGHSNQPQHF,TGTGCCAGCAGCCCGGGACATAGCAATCAGCCCCAGCATTTT
-,TRBV20-1,many,TRBJ1-5,CSAEQEYQPQHF,TGCAGTGCTGAACAGGAATACCAGCCCCAGCATTTT
TRBD2,TRBV5-1,many,TRBJ2-7,CASSQERDYEQYF,TGCGCCAGCAGCCAGGAGCGGGACTACGAGCAGTACTTC